The present TCR beta chain was sequenced within a study of CD8+CD57+ T cells in acquired aplastic anemia. Genomic DNA acted as the template from which TCR beta VDJ combination and CDR3 sequence profiling were carried out. Via MiXCR, TCRdb re-called the reads, giving one row per CDR3 protein. This table has around 250,000 distinct CDR3 sequences, roughly half appearing once. Germline-derived CDR1 and CDR2 are SGHVS and FNYEAQ. After removal of 5 bases from V and 7 bases from J, the junction contained 10 bases not matched to a gene. This CDR3 is 15 amino acids long. The chain recombines TRBV7-6 with TRBJ2-7, with 11 bases lining up with TRBD2. This TCR came from a human donor with severe aplastic anemia or a healthy control (not recorded which). The sequenced sample was sorted CD4+, CD8+, or CD8+CD57+ T cells (not recorded which) from PBMCs. The CDR3 DNA reads TGTGCCAGCAGCCCAGAGACTAGCGGGAAGTATGAGCAGTACTTC. Translating gives CASSPETSGKYEQYF.